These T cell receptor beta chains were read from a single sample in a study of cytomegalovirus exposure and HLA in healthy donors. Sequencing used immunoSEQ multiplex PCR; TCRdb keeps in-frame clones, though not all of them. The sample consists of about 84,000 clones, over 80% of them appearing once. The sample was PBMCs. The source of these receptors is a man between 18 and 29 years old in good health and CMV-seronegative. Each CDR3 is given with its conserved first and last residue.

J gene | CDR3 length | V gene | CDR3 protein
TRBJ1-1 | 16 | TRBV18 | CASSPRVGGGNTEAFF
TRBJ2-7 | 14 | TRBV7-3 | CASSLTGDRYEQYF
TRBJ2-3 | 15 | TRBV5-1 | CASSLITGQGRSQYF
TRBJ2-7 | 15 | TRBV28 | CASSSSGSGSYEQYF
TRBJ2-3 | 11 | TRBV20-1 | CSARFSDTQYF
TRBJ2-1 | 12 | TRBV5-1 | CASSFLAPEQFF
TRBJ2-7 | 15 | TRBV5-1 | CASSTTVGGAYEQYF
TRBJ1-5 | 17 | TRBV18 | CASSLRTGEGSFQPQHF
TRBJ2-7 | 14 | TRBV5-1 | CASSRGPSDYEQYF
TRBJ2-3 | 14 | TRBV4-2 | CASSLGLAQDTQYF
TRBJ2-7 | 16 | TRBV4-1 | CASSQVSGGDSYEQYF
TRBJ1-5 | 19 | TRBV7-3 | CASSLDFYRDRGPSEPQHF
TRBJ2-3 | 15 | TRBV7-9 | CASSQIALQGSPQYF
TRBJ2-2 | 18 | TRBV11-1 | CASTPPPRGETNTGELFF
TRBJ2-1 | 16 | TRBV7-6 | CASSLNSQGTPNEQFF
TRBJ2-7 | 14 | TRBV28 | CASRAGASFYEQYF
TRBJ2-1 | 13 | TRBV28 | CASSLAGYNEQFF
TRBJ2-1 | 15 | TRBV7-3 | CASSLGQGQHRFQFF
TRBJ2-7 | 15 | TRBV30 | CAWSRGETGTYEQYF
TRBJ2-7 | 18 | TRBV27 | CASTPIGLPPPHLYEQYF
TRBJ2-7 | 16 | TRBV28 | CASSSGGAGGKDEQYF
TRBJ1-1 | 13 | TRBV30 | CAWSPGSNTEAFF
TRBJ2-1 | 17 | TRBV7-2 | CASSLALGLASGNEQFF
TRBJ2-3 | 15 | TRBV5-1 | CASSLGESATDTQYF
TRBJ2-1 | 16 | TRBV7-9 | CSSSRRGTVNYNEQFF
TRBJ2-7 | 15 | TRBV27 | CASSSLGRGIYEQYF
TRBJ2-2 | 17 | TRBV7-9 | CASSLGTSGANTGELFF
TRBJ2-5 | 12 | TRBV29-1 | CSVSAGLGTQYF
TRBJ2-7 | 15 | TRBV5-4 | CASSLERANSYEQYF
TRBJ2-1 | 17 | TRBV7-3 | CASSPSGTSGRSNEQFF
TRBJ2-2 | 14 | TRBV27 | CASSFGGLTGELFF
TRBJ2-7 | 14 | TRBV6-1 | CASRDRGLSYEQYF
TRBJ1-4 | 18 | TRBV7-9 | CSSSGRDRDHATNEKLFF
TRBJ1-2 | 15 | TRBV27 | CASSKTGTALSGYTF
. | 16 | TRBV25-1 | CASSALRQGLLYEQYF
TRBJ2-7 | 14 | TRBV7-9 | CASSLSGSRFEQYF
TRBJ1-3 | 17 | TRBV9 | CASSVGAGRASGNTIYF
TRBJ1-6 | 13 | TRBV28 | CASSGRPGGPLHF
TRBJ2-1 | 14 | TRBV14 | CASSQQLVNNEQFF
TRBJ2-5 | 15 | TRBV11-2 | CASSPGTSFAETQYF
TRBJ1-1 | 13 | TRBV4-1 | CASSQAREGEAFF
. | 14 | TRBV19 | CASSVWASSYEQYF
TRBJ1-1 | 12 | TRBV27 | CASGRGHTEAFF
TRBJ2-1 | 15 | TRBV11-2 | CASSSSPRTSNEQFF
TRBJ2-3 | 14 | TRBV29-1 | CSVETSGGTDTQYF
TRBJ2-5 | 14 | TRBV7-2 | CASSLQSRGETQYF
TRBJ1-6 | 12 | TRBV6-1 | CASRVEEGPLHF
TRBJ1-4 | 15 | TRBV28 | CASSFPRGEAEKLFF
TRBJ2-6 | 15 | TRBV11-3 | CASSPQGAGANVLTF
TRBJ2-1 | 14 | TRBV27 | CASSPGTSANEQFF
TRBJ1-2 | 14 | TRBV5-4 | CASSQDRDRENYTF
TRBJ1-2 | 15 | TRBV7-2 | CASSLERQGRNGYTF
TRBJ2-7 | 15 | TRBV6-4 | CASSDFRDRNYEQYF